The clone carrying this T cell receptor (beta chain) has at least ten counts. The sample originates from a study of T-cell reconstitution after alpha-beta-depleted transplantation in children. Unique molecular identifiers were incorporated during preparation of the TCRbeta library. Using its own MiXCR run on the PCR reads, TCRdb lists one record per CDR3 protein. The sample holds over 70,000 distinct CDR3 sequences; less than 15% are singletons and the top ten take around 13%. The germline CDR1 and CDR2 sequences are MNHEY and SVGAGI. The CDR3 covers 14 residues. V lost 4 bases and J 4 bases, leaving 10 bases between the germline ends.

This receptor was obtained from a human donor who donated a stem cell graft to a child with inherited bone marrow failure. The rearrangement joins TRBV6-5 to TRBJ2-2; TRBD1 might be the D (5 bases). Material: PBMCs from the stem cell graft donor, obtained from the stem cell graft. CDR3 protein: CASSSYRSTGELFF. CDR3 in DNA: TGTGCCAGCAGTTCATACAGGAGCACCGGGGAGCTGTTTTTT.